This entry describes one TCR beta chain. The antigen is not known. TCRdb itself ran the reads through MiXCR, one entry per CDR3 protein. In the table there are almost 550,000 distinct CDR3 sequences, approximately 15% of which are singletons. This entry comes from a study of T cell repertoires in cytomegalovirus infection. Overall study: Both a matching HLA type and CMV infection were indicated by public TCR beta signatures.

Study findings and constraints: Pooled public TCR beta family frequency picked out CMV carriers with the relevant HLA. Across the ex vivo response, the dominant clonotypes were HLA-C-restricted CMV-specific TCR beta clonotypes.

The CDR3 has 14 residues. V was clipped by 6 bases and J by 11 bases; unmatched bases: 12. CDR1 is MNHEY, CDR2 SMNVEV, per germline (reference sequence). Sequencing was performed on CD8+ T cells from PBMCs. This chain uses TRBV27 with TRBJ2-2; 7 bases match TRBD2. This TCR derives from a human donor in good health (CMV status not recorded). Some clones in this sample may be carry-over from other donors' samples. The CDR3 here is CASRTGLGLGELFF. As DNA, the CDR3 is TGTGCCAGCAGAACAGGACTAGGCTTAGGAGAGCTGTTTTTT.